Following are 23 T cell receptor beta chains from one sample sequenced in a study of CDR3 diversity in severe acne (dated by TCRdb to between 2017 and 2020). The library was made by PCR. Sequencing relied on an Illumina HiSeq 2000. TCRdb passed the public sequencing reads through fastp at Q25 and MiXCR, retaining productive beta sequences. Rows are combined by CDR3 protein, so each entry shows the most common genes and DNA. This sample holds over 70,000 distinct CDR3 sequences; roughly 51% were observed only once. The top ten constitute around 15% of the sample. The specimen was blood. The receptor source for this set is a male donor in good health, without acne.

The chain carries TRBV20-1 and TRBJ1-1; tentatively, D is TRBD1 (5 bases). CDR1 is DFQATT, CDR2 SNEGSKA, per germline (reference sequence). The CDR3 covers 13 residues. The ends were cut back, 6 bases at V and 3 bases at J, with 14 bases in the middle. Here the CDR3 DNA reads TGCAGTGCACAGCAGGGAGGCGACACTGAAGCTTTCTTT. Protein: CSAQQGGDTEAFF.

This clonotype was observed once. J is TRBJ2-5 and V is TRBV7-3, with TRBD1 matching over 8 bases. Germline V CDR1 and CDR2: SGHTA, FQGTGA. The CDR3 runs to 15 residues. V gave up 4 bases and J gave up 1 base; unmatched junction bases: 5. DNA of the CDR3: TGTGCCAGCAGCTCCATTACAGGGGGCCAAGAGACCCAGTACTTC. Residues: CASSSITGGQETQYF.

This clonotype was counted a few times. The DNA for the CDR3 is TGTGCCAGCACGACTGTCTCTAATGAAAAACTGTTTTTT. As protein: CASTTVSNEKLFF. The chain uses TRBV7-9 and TRBJ1-4; D unresolved. From germline, CDR1 is SEHNR and CDR2 FQNEAQ (reference sequence). V lost 7 bases and J lost 3, with 9 bases in between. The CDR3 spans 13 residues.

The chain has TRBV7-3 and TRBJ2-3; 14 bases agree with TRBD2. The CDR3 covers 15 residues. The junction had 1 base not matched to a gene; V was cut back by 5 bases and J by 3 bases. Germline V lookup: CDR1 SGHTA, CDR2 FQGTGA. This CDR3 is CASSRTSGRTDTQYF. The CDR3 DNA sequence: TGTGCCAGCAGCCGGACTAGCGGGAGGACAGATACGCAGTATTTT.

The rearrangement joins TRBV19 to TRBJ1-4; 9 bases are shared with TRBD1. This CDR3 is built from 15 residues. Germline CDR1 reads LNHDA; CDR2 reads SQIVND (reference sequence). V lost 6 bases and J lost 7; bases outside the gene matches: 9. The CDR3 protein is CASSLTGGRGEKLFF. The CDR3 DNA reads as TGTGCCAGTAGCCTTACAGGGGGCAGGGGTGAAAAACTGTTTTTT. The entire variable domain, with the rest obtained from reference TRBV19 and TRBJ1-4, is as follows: DGGITQSPKYLFRKEGQNVTLSCEQNLNHDAMYWYRQDPGQGLRLIYYSQIVNDFQKGDIAEGYSVSREKKESFPLTVTSAQKNPTAFYLCASSLTGGRGEKLFFGSGTQLSVL.

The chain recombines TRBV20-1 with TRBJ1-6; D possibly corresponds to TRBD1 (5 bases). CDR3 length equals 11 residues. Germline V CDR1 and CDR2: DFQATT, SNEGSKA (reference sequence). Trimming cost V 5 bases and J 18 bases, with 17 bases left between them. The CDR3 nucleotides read TGCAGTGCTCTCTCCGGACACTATTCCCACTTT. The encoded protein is CSALSGHYSHF.

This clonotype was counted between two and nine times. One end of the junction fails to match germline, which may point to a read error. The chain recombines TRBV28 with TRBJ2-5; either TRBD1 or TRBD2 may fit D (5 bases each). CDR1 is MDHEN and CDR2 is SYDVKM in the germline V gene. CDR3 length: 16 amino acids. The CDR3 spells CGSSFGWGSLRETQYF. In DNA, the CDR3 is TGTGGCAGCAGTTTCGGATGGGGGAGTCTTAGAGAGACCCAGTACTTC. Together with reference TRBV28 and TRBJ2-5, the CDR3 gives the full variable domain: DVKVTQSSRYLVKRTGEKVFLECVQDMDHENMFWYRQDPGLGLRLIYFSYDVKMKEKGDIPEGYSVSREKKERFSLILESASTNQTSMYLCGSSFGWGSLRETQYFGPGTRLLVL.

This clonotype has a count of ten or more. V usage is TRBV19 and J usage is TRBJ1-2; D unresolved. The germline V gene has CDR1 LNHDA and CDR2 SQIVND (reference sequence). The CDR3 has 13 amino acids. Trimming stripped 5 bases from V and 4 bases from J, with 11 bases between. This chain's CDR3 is CASSDRWGYGYTF. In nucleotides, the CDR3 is TGTGCCAGTAGTGATCGGTGGGGCTATGGCTACACCTTC.

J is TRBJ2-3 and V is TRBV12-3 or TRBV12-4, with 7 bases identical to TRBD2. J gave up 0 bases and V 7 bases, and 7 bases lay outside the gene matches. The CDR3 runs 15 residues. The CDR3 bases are TGTGCCAGCACCCTACTAGCGACCAGCACAGATACGCAGTATTTT. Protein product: CASTLLATSTDTQYF.

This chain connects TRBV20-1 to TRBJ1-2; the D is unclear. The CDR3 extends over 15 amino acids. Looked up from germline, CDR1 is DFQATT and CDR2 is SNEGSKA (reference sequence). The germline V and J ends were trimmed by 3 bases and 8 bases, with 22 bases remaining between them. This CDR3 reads CSASEGAVQSYGYTF. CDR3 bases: TGCAGTGCTAGTGAGGGCGCAGTACAATCCTACGGCTACACCTTC.

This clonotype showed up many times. This CDR3 reads CSAGIPVGLASTDTQYF. CDR3 in DNA: TGCAGTGCTGGTATACCGGTGGGACTAGCGTCCACAGATACGCAGTATTTT. This sequence joins TRBV20-1 and TRBJ2-3; 10 bases map to TRBD2. CDR3 size: 17 residues. CDR1 is DFQATT, CDR2 SNEGSKA, per germline (reference sequence). After removal of 5 bases from V and 2 bases from J, the junction contained 13 bases not matched to a gene.

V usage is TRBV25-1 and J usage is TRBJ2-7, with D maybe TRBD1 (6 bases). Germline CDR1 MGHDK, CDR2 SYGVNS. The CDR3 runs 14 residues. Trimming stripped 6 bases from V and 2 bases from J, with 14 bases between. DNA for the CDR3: TGTGCCAGCAGCTCACAGGGAATCGCCTACGAGCAGTACTTC. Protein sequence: CASSSQGIAYEQYF.

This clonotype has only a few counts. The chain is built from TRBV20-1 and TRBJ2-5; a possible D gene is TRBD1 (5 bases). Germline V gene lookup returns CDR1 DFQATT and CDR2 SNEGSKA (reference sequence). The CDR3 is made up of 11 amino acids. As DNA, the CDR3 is TGCAGCACCAGGGAAGAAGAGACCCAGTACTTC. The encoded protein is CSTREEETQYF.

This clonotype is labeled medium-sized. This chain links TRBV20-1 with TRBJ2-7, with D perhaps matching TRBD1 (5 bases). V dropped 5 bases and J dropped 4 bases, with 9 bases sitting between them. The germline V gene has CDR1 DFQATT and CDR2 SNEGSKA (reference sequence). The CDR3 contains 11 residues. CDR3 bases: TGCAGTGCTTTCAGGGAATACGAGCAGTACTTC. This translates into CSAFREYEQYF.

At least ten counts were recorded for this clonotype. In nucleotides, the CDR3 is TGTGCCAGCAGCTTACTCCGGGACAGGGACTACGAGCAGTACTTC. It is translated as CASSLLRDRDYEQYF. The genes are TRBV27 and TRBJ2-7; 9 nucleotides agree with TRBD1. In germline, CDR1 is MNHEY, CDR2 SMNVEV (reference sequence). Losses at the gene ends were 6 bases for V and 3 bases for J; bases not matched to a gene: 9. The CDR3 length is 15 residues.

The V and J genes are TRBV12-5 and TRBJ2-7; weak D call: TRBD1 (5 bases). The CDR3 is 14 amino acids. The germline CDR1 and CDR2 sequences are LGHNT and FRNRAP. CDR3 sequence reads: CASREGKNQPQQYF. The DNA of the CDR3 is TGTGCCAGCAGGGAAGGGAAGAATCAGCCCCAGCAGTACTTC.

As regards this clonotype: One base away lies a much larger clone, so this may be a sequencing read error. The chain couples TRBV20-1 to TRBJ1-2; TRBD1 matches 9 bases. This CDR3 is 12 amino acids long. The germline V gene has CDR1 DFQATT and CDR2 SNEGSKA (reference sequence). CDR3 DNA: TGCAGTGCCCAGGGGACAGGGTTTGGCTGCACCTTC. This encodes CSAQGTGFGCTF.

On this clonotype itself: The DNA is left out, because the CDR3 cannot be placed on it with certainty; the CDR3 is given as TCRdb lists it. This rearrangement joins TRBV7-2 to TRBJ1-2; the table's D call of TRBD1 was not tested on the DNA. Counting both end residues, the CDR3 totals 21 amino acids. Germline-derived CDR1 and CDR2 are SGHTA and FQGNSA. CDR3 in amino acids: CASSFYICSAPDRYLMSGYTF.

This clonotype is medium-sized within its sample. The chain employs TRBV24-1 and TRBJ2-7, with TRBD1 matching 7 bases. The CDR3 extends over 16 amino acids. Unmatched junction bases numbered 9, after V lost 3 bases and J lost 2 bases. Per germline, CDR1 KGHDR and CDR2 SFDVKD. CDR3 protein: CATSDTTGAGAYEQYF. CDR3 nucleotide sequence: TGTGCCACCAGTGATACAACAGGGGCTGGTGCCTACGAGCAGTACTTC.

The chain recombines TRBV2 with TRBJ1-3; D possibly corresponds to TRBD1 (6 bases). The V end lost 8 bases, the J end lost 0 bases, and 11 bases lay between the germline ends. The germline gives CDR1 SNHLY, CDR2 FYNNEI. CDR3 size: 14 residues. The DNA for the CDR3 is TGTGCCAGCCTACAGGGCCACTCTGGAAACACCATATATTTT. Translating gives CASLQGHSGNTIYF.

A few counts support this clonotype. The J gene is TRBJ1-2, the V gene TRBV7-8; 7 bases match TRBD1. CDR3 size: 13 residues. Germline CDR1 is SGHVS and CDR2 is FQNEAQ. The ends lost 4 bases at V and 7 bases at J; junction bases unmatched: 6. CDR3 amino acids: CASSSGQETGYTF. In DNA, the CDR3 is TGTGCCAGCAGCTCTGGACAGGAAACTGGCTACACCTTC.

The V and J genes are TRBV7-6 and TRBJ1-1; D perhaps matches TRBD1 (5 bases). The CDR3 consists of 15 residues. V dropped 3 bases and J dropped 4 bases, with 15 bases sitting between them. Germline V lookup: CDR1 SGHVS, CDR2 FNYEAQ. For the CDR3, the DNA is TGTGCCAGCAGCTTTAGTCCAGGGCGGGGCACTGAAGCTTTCTTT. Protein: CASSFSPGRGTEAFF.

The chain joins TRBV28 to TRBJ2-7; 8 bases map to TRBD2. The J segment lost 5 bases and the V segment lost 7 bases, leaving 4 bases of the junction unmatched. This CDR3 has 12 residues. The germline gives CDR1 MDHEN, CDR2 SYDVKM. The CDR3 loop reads CASKREIDEQYF. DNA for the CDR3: TGTGCCAGCAAGCGGGAGATTGACGAGCAGTACTTC.